This T cell receptor (beta chain) came from a study of Ad26.COV2.S vaccination and SARS-CoV-2 variants. Study-wide points: While placebo recipients had lower spike-specific TCR breadth, vaccine recipients had more. CD8+ and CD4+ T cells specific for spike reportedly responded with substantial breadth after vaccination. Whether participants received vaccine or placebo, their non-spike TCR breadth was similar.

CDR3 size: 15 residues. Germline CDR1 and CDR2: MNHEY and SVGAGI. J was trimmed by 1 base and V by 6 bases; bases with no gene match: 6. Treatment described: approximately 18 received Ad26.COV2.S at low or high dose, single or two shots; several received placebo; per-sample allocation not given. Samples were taken on day 63 after the first vaccine or placebo injection. Donation came from an adult in Boston who was aged 18-55 years. Profiled with immunoSEQ multiplex PCR; TCRdb holds only in-frame clones, not every one. Of fewer than 400,000 clones listed, approximately 86% are singletons. Comment on this clone: Its antigen is currently unknown.

This receptor was taken from a person aged 18-65 years who received the Ad26.COV2.S COVID-19 vaccine or a placebo. The V call is TRBV6-5, the J call TRBJ1-2; 9 bases align to TRBD1. This material consisted of peripheral blood, taken in a trial of Ad26.COV2.S vaccine versus placebo. The DNA for the CDR3 is TGTGCCAGCAGGAGGGGACAGGGAAGTAACTATGGCTACACCTTC. Translation gives CASRRGQGSNYGYTF.